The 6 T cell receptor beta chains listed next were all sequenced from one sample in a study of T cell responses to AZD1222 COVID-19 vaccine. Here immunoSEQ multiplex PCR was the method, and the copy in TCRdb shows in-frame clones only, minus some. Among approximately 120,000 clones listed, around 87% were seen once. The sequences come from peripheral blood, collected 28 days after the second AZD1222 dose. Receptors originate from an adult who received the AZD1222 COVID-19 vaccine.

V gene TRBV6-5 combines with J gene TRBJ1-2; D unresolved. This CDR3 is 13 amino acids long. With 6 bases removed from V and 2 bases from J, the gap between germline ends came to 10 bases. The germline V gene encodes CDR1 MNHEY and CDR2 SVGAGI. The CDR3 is CASSFLDNYGYTF. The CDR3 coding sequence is TGTGCCAGCAGCTTCCTCGACAACTATGGCTACACCTTC.

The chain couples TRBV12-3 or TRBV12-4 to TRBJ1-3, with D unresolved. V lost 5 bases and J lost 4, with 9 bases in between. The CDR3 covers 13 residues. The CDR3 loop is CASSPSIGNTIYF. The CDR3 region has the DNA TGTGCCAGCAGTCCTTCAATAGGAAACACCATATATTTT.

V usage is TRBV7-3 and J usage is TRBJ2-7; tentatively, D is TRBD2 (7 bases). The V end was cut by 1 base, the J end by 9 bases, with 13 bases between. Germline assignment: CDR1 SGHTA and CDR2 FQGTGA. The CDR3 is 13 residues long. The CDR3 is CASSLSNGGRQYF. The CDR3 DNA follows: TGTGCCAGCAGCTTAAGTAACGGGGGGCGGCAGTACTTC.

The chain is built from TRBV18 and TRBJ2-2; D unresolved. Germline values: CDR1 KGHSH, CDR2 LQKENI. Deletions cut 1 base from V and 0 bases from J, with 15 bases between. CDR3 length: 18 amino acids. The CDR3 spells CASSPRISGPSNTGELFF. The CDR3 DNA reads TGTGCCAGCTCACCACGCATTTCCGGGCCCTCGAACACCGGGGAGCTGTTTTTT. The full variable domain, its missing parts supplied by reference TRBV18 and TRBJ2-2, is NAGVMQNPRHLVRRRGQEARLRCSPMKGHSHVYWYRQLPEEGLKFMVYLQKENIIDESGMPKERFSAEFPKEGPSILRIQQVVRGDSAAYFCASSPRISGPSNTGELFFGEGSRLTVL.

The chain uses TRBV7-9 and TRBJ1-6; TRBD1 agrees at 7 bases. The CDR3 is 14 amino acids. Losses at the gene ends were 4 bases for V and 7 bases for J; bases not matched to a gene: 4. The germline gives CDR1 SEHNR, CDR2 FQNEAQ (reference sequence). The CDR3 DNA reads TGTGCCAGCAGCTACGGGACAGCCAATTCACCCCTCCACTTT. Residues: CASSYGTANSPLHF.

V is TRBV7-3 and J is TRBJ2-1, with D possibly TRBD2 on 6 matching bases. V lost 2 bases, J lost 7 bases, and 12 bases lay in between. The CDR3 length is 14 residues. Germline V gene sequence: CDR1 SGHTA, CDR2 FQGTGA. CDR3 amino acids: CASSLGRSGNEQFF. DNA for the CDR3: TGTGCCAGCAGCTTAGGGAGGTCCGGGAATGAGCAGTTCTTC. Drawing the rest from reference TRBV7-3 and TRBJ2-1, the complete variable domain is GAGVSQTPSNKVTEKGKYVELRCDPISGHTALYWYRQSLGQGPEFLIYFQGTGAADDSGLPNDRFFAVRPEGSVSTLKIQRTERGDSAVYLCASSLGRSGNEQFFGPGTRLTVL.